The 2 T cell receptor beta chains reported below all come from one sample, sequenced in a study of T-cell reconstitution after alpha-beta-depleted transplantation in children. Using unique molecular identifiers, the investigators prepared the TCRbeta library. Each CDR3 protein is one row after TCRdb ran MiXCR on the PCR reads. This table has approximately 1,000,000 distinct CDR3 sequences, about 30% appearing once. The sample was PBMCs, mostly from graft donor cells, taken 360 days after TCRalphabeta/CD19-depleted stem cell transplant. The receptors originated from a boy younger than two who had a stem cell transplant for SCID, so the T cells may come from the graft donor.

There are a few counts of this clonotype. The chain uses TRBV9 and TRBJ2-7; D remains ambiguous. V was clipped by 0 bases and J by 3 bases, with 10 bases between them. The germline V gene encodes CDR1 SGDLS and CDR2 YYNGEE. The CDR3 contains 14 residues. Here the CDR3 DNA reads TGTGCCAGCAGCGTAGAGAGCAACATCTACGAGCAGTACTTC. Its translation is CASSVESNIYEQYF.

The V and J genes are TRBV12-3 or TRBV12-4 and TRBJ1-1; 7 nucleotides match TRBD1. Unmatched junction bases numbered 27, after V lost 6 bases and J lost 5 bases. This CDR3 is 20 amino acids long. CDR3 sequence: CASRPRTGGLKKNSATEAFF. CDR3 DNA: TGTGCCAGCAGACCGAGGACAGGAGGACTAAAGAAGAATTCGGCGACTGAAGCTTTCTTT.